This T cell receptor (beta chain) emerged from a study of blood T cell repertoires in COVID-19. About the research overall: The analysed material was cDNA or gDNA that came from T cells, B-cell-depleted T cells, or PBMCs.

Using immunoSEQ multiplex PCR, the repertoire was profiled, and TCRdb retains in-frame clones only, with some absent. Among about 150,000 clones listed, roughly 83% were seen once. V lost 5 bases to trimming and J lost 7 bases, with 14 bases between them. From germline, CDR1 is SEHNR and CDR2 FQNEAQ (reference sequence). The CDR3 covers 13 residues. Input material: peripheral blood. The receptor was isolated from a woman aged 55-69 years with acute or convalescent COVID-19. The chain joins TRBV7-9 to TRBJ1-2, with D perhaps TRBD1 (5 bases). CDR3 loop: CASSTRQGAGYTF. CDR3 in DNA: TGTGCCAGCAGCACCCGACAAGGGGCTGGCTACACCTTC.